This entry lists 25 T cell receptor beta chains sequenced from one sample in a study of shared clonotypes between healthy human individuals (dated by TCRdb to the early 2020s). Library preparation used the immunoSEQ multiplex PCR assay. The table comes from immuneACCESS by way of TCRdb, which keeps in-frame sequences with V and J called. Part of the clones is missing from these tables; in studies checked, under half for an unresolved V gene and the rest for unknown reasons. In this sample the table shows about 1.4 million clones, approximately 97% of which occur a single time. 0.95% to 1.5% of the sample goes to the ten largest clones. The sample comprised naive CD4+ T cells sorted from blood. In the paper's terms, the cell subset or site label means: CD45RA+ positively selected. The receptors were sampled from a man aged 25 to 45 in good health.

The chain couples TRBV11-2 to TRBJ2-2; no definite D call. V dropped 1 base and J dropped 4 bases, with 7 bases sitting between them. The germline CDR1 and CDR2 sequences are SGHAT and FQNNGV. The CDR3 has 14 residues. The CDR3: CASSLVSRTGELFF. CDR3 bases: TGTGCCAGCAGCTTAGTTTCCCGCACCGGGGAGCTGTTTTTT. Combining the CDR3 with reference TRBV11-2 and TRBJ2-2 gives the whole variable domain EAGVAQSPRYKIIEKRQSVAFWCNPISGHATLYWYQQILGQGPKLLIQFQNNGVVDDSQLPKDRFSAERLKGVDSTLKIQPAKLEDSAVYLCASSLVSRTGELFFGEGSRLTVL.

The genes are TRBV27 and TRBJ2-1, with 9 bases identical to TRBD2. The CDR3 has 16 amino acids. The V gene's germline CDR1 is MNHEY and CDR2 SMNVEV (reference sequence). Trimming at V came to 6 bases and at J to 0 bases, leaving 6 bases not matched to a gene. The chain's CDR3 is CASSSSGASSYNEQFF. CDR3 DNA: TGTGCCAGCAGCTCTAGCGGGGCGAGCTCCTACAATGAGCAGTTCTTC.

Only one count was recorded for this clone. The chain recombines TRBV4-1 with TRBJ1-5; D uncertain. V lost 4 bases and J lost 6, with 13 bases in between. CDR3 length: 14 residues. Germline V gene data show CDR1 as MGHRA and CDR2 as YSYEKL. CDR3: CASSRGLPSQPQHF. CDR3 DNA sequence: TGCGCCAGCAGCCGGGGTCTGCCTAGTCAGCCCCAGCATTTT.

This clone has only one observation. The gene calls are TRBV7-3 and TRBJ1-1; weak D call: TRBD1 (5 bases). The length of the CDR3 is 13 residues. Germline V gene sequence: CDR1 SGHTA, CDR2 FQGTGA. The V end lost 3 bases, the J end lost 4 bases, and 9 bases lay between the germline ends. The CDR3 sequence is CASSLGVGTEAFF. CDR3 DNA: TGTGCCAGCAGCTTGGGGGTGGGCACTGAAGCTTTCTTT.

The rearrangement uses TRBV4-3 and TRBJ1-1, with D possibly matching TRBD1 (5 bases). Germline lookup yields CDR1 LGHNA and CDR2 YSLEER. This CDR3 is 13 amino acids long. With 0 bases removed from V and 11 bases from J, the gap between germline ends came to 13 bases. Written as DNA, the CDR3 is TGCGCCAGCAGCCAAGACCCTAGGGGTCTGGCTTTCTTT. Translated: CASSQDPRGLAFF.

This chain joins TRBV7-2 and TRBJ2-1, with 10 bases lining up with TRBD1. Per germline, CDR1 SGHTA and CDR2 FQGNSA. V trimming: 5 bases; J trimming: 4 bases; junction bases outside the gene matches: 5. The CDR3 extends over 15 amino acids. The CDR3 loop is CASSRQGARYNEQFF. The CDR3, as DNA: TGTGCCAGCAGCCGACAGGGGGCGAGGTACAATGAGCAGTTCTTC.

CDR3 sequence (DNA): TGTGCCAGCAGCTTAGTTAGAGCTAGCGGATCCGGAGAGACCCAGTACTTC. Its translation is CASSLVRASGSGETQYF. The rearrangement joins TRBV7-6 to TRBJ2-5; 7 nucleotides align to TRBD2. CDR1 and CDR2 from the germline V gene are SGHVS and FNYEAQ. J lost 4 bases, V lost 1 base, and 12 bases had no gene match. The CDR3 sequence is 17 residues long.

A single count supports this clone. The chain recombines TRBV5-4 with TRBJ2-1; 8 positions match TRBD2. CDR3 length equals 14 residues. CDR1 SGHNT and CDR2 YYREEE come from the germline V gene (reference sequence). V lost 4 bases and J lost 8; bases outside the gene matches: 8. The CDR3 DNA follows: TGTGCCAGCAGCCCGGGACCGGGAGGGCATGAGCAGTTCTTC. Its protein product is CASSPGPGGHEQFF.

The rearrangement joins TRBV2 to TRBJ2-5, with 7 bases matching TRBD1. J lost 5 bases, V lost 8 bases, and 8 bases had no gene match. From germline, CDR1 is SNHLY and CDR2 FYNNEI. The CDR3 covers 13 residues. CDR3 loop: CASQGQVKETQYF. CDR3 coding DNA: TGTGCCAGCCAAGGACAGGTGAAGGAGACCCAGTACTTC.

The V and J genes are TRBV15 and TRBJ1-4; D is unresolved. Germline lookup yields CDR1 LNHNV and CDR2 YYDKDF (reference sequence). The CDR3 has 14 residues. The germline V and J ends were trimmed by 6 bases and 4 bases, with 12 bases remaining between them. CDR3 in amino acids: CATSGRAHNEKLFF. The CDR3 DNA reads TGTGCCACCAGTGGCCGGGCCCATAATGAAAAACTGTTTTTT. The whole variable domain, remainder taken from reference TRBV15 and TRBJ1-4, is DAMVIQNPRYQVTQFGKPVTLSCSQTLNHNVMYWYQQKSSQAPKLLFHYYDKDFNNEADTPDNFQSRRPNTSFCFLDIRSPGLGDTAMYLCATSGRAHNEKLFFGSGTQLSVL.

The chain uses TRBV19 and TRBJ2-7; D is perhaps TRBD2 (5 bases). Germline V CDR1 and CDR2: LNHDA, SQIVND (reference sequence). The CDR3 extends over 15 amino acids. Trimming took off 3 bases at V and 0 bases at J, with 12 bases between the two ends. The CDR3 sequence is CASSISRGDSYEQYF. The CDR3 bases are TGTGCCAGTAGTATCTCCCGGGGAGACTCCTACGAGCAGTACTTC.

This clone was seen a single time. The chain uses TRBV29-1 and TRBJ2-5, with D perhaps TRBD1 (6 bases). CDR3 size: 13 residues. Trimming left V 3 bases short and J 4 bases short, with 12 bases between. Per the germline V gene, CDR1 is SQVTM and CDR2 is ANQGSEA. The chain's CDR3 is CSVDRGRLETQYF. The CDR3 bases are TGCAGCGTTGACAGGGGCCGTTTAGAGACCCAGTACTTC.

V and J are TRBV6-1 and TRBJ1-5; no clear D gene. This CDR3 is built from 15 residues. V dropped 7 bases and J dropped 2 bases, with 15 bases sitting between them. CDR1 and CDR2 from the germline V gene are MNHNS and SASEGT. DNA for the CDR3: TGTGCCAGCATCCTGGCCCCGGCGGGCAATCAGCCCCAGCATTTT. Residues: CASILAPAGNQPQHF.

The CDR3 here is CASSTGTSVYEQYF. DNA of the CDR3: TGTGCCAGCAGTACCGGGACTAGCGTCTACGAGCAGTACTTC. The V call is TRBV6-6, the J call TRBJ2-7; 10 bases are shared with TRBD2. Trimming at V came to 5 bases and at J to 3 bases, leaving 4 bases not matched to a gene. The germline gives CDR1 MNHNY, CDR2 SVGAGI (reference sequence). The CDR3 length is 14 residues.

CDR3 nucleotides: TGTGCCAGCAGCGCGACAGGGTTCAATGAGCAGTTCTTC. Protein sequence: CASSATGFNEQFF. This chain links TRBV14 with TRBJ2-1, with 7 bases matching TRBD1. The junction had 4 bases not matched to a gene; V was cut back by 5 bases and J by 6 bases. CDR3 length: 13 amino acids. Per the germline V gene, CDR1 is SGHDN and CDR2 is FVKESK.

This rearrangement joins TRBV11-3 to TRBJ2-1; possibly TRBD1 for D (6 bases). Germline lookup yields CDR1 SGHNT and CDR2 YENEEA. CDR3 length: 13 residues. V lost 1 base, J lost 8 bases, and 9 bases lay in between. The CDR3 here is CASSLGGQYEQFF. DNA for the CDR3: TGTGCCAGCAGCTTAGGGGGGCAGTATGAGCAGTTCTTC.

The genes are TRBV18 and TRBJ1-1; 8 nucleotides line up with TRBD1. V gave up 5 bases and J gave up 5 bases; unmatched junction bases: 7. The CDR3 extends over 14 amino acids. Looked up from germline, CDR1 is KGHSH and CDR2 is LQKENI. The CDR3, as DNA: TGTGCCAGCTCAAAACAGGGGGAAAGGACTGAAGCTTTCTTT. This gives the protein CASSKQGERTEAFF.

The V and J genes are TRBV28 and TRBJ2-7, with 10 bases aligning to TRBD2. V shed 8 bases and J 2 bases; nucleotides not matched to a gene: 6. Germline values: CDR1 MDHEN, CDR2 SYDVKM. The CDR3 is 14 amino acids. The DNA for the CDR3 is TGTGCCAGCCTAGCGGGAGTGAGGGCCTACGAGCAGTACTTC. Translating it yields CASLAGVRAYEQYF.

The chain couples TRBV29-1 to TRBJ2-1, with 12 bases aligning to TRBD2. Germline CDR1 is SQVTM and CDR2 is ANQGSEA. The CDR3 has 13 residues. V gave up 4 bases and J gave up 8 bases; unmatched junction bases: 3. This CDR3 is CSVGTSGTDEQFF. Here the CDR3 DNA reads TGCAGCGTTGGGACTAGCGGGACCGATGAGCAGTTCTTC.

The J gene is TRBJ2-7, the V gene TRBV4-3, with 13 bases lining up with TRBD2. The length of the CDR3 is 17 residues. The junction had 9 bases not matched to a gene; V was cut back by 2 bases and J by 5 bases. Germline V gene data show CDR1 as LGHNA and CDR2 as YSLEER. The CDR3 DNA sequence: TGCGCCAGCAGCCAAACTCATCGGACTAGCGGGAGCAACGAGCAGTACTTC. Protein product: CASSQTHRTSGSNEQYF.

The V gene is TRBV28, the J gene TRBJ1-3; D may be TRBD1 (5 bases). Germline CDR1 MDHEN, CDR2 SYDVKM. This CDR3 spans 19 amino acids. V was clipped by 3 bases and J by 0 bases, with 21 bases between them. CDR3 loop: CASSFRRRVTLGSGNTIYF. The CDR3 nucleotides are TGTGCCAGCAGTTTTCGTCGCAGGGTTACGCTTGGCTCTGGAAACACCATATATTTT.

The rearrangement joins TRBV21-1 to TRBJ2-7; the D segment call TRBD1 is taken from the table without a DNA check. TRBV21-1 is tagged as a pseudogene. The CDR3 spans 14 residues. The CDR3 bases are TGTGCCCGTCCTCGGCAGGGGCCCTCCTACGAGCAGTACTTC. It translates to CARPRQGPSYEQYF.

The chain links TRBV7-2 to TRBJ1-1; D is unresolved. The CDR3 sequence is 12 residues long. Germline V lookup: CDR1 SGHTA, CDR2 FQGNSA. The germline V and J ends were trimmed by 3 bases and 8 bases, with 10 bases remaining between them. CDR3 nucleotide sequence: TGTGCCAGCAGCTTTACCTATGGGGAAGCTTTCTTT. Translation gives CASSFTYGEAFF.

This clone was observed a single time. Other DNA sequences in this sample translate to the same CDR3. V is TRBV5-4 and J is TRBJ2-3; D gene uncertain. Germline V lookup: CDR1 SGHNT, CDR2 YYREEE (reference sequence). The ends were cut back, 0 bases at V and 3 bases at J, with 5 bases in the middle. This CDR3 is 13 amino acids long. This CDR3 is CASSLGGTDTQYF. As DNA, the CDR3 is TGTGCCAGCAGCTTGGGTGGGACAGATACGCAGTATTTT. Full variable domain (missing parts from reference TRBV5-4 and TRBJ2-3): ETGVTQSPTHLIKTRGQQVTLRCSSQSGHNTVSWYQQALGQGPQFIFQYYREEENGRGNFPPRFSGLQFPNYSSELNVNALELDDSALYLCASSLGGTDTQYFGPGTRLTVL.

V and J are TRBV7-8 and TRBJ2-2; 11 bases line up with TRBD2. Germline CDR1 is SGHVS and CDR2 is FQNEAQ. The CDR3 runs to 16 residues. J gave up 1 base and V 4 bases, and 2 bases lay outside the gene matches. CDR3 residues: CASSSTSGVNTGELFF. The CDR3 DNA follows: TGTGCCAGCAGCTCGACTAGCGGGGTGAACACCGGGGAGCTGTTTTTT. The complete variable domain, with remaining parts taken from reference TRBV7-8 and TRBJ2-2, reads GAGVSQSPRYKVAKRGQDVALRCDPISGHVSLFWYQQALGQGPEFLTYFQNEAQLDKSGLPSDRFFAERPEGSVSTLKIQRTQQEDSAVYLCASSSTSGVNTGELFFGEGSRLTVL.